The rows below give T cell receptor beta chains drawn from one sample of a study of blood T cell repertoires in COVID-19. Sequencing was performed with immunoSEQ multiplex PCR; in TCRdb, only in-frame clones are kept and a portion is missing. Of 85,000 to 100,000 clones listed, around 88% are singletons. The source material was peripheral blood. The receptors stem from a man aged 60-69 years with acute or convalescent COVID-19. The CDR3 runs from the conserved cysteine through the conserved F or W. D genes are given only for firm matches. Where a row states a size, it is once, few, many or the class of an expanded clone; other rows omit it.

j_gene	abundance	v_gene	d_gene	CDR3aa	CDR3nt
TRBJ2-5	.	TRBV12-3/TRBV12-4	TRBD1	CASSLMDRGTQYF	TGTGCCAGCAGTTTGATGGACAGGGGGACCCAGTACTTC
TRBJ1-2	.	TRBV6-5	TRBD1	CASSTSTGLYGYTF	TGTGCCAGCAGTACCTCGACAGGGCTCTATGGCTACACCTTC
TRBJ1-1	.	TRBV13	.	CASSDAGLGGTEAFF	TGTGCCAGCAGCGATGCCGGCTTGGGAGGAACTGAAGCTTTCTTT
TRBJ2-5	.	TRBV7-8	.	CASSLRRETQYF	TGTGCCAGCAGCTTACGGCGGGAGACCCAGTACTTC
TRBJ2-2	.	TRBV7-8	TRBD1	CASSLDPGQSFANTGELFF	TGTGCCAGCAGTCTCGACCCGGGACAGTCATTCGCGAACACCGGGGAGCTGTTTTTT
TRBJ1-4	.	TRBV25-1	TRBD1	CASLPQGGTNEKLFF	TGTGCCAGCCTCCCCCAGGGGGGAACTAATGAAAAACTGTTTTTT
TRBJ1-4	.	TRBV11-2	.	CASSLIDPGEKLFF	TGTGCCAGCAGCTTAATCGACCCGGGGGAAAAACTGTTTTTT
TRBJ1-5	.	TRBV2	TRBD1	CASSKDRENQPQHF	TGTGCCAGCAGCAAGGACAGGGAGAATCAGCCCCAGCATTTT
TRBJ1-1	few	TRBV11-2	.	CASSLSRGRNTEAFF	TGTGCCAGCAGCTTGTCCAGGGGACGGAACACTGAAGCTTTCTTT
TRBJ2-1	.	TRBV27	.	CASSPAYNEQFF	TGTGCCAGCAGCCCAGCCTACAATGAGCAGTTCTTC
TRBJ1-4	.	TRBV30	.	CAWTDRGANEKLFF	TGTGCCTGGACGGACAGAGGGGCTAATGAAAAACTGTTTTTT
TRBJ2-1	.	TRBV6-2/TRBV6-3	.	CASSQTPITYNEQFF	TGTGCCAGCAGTCAAACACCAATAACCTACAATGAGCAGTTCTTC
TRBJ1-5	.	TRBV6-1	.	CASSEQDSNQPQHF	TGTGCCAGCAGTGAACAGGATAGCAATCAGCCCCAGCATTTT
TRBJ2-1	few	TRBV27	TRBD2	CASRASGRRNEQFF	TGTGCCAGCAGGGCTAGCGGGCGGAGGAATGAGCAGTTCTTC
TRBJ2-1	.	TRBV19	.	CASSKGVVAGEQFF	TGTGCCAGTAGTAAGGGGGTGGTTGCGGGTGAGCAGTTCTTC
TRBJ1-5	.	TRBV6-2/TRBV6-3	TRBD1	CASSYRTGGTLTLNQPQHF	TGTGCCAGCAGTTACAGGACAGGGGGCACCCTAACCCTCAATCAGCCCCAGCATTTT
TRBJ1-2	.	TRBV11-2	TRBD1	CASRRQGDYGYTF	TGTGCCAGCAGACGACAGGGCGACTATGGCTACACCTTC
TRBJ1-2	.	TRBV4-1	.	CASSQVGVYYGYTF	TGCGCCAGCAGCCAAGTAGGGGTCTACTATGGCTACACCTTC
TRBJ1-1	few	TRBV2	.	CASSEEGLRGGSEAFF	TGTGCCAGCAGTGAAGAGGGGCTGAGGGGAGGGTCTGAAGCTTTCTTT
TRBJ2-3	.	TRBV12-5	TRBD2	CASGLGNLAGTDTQYF	TGTGCTAGTGGTTTGGGAAACCTAGCGGGCACAGATACGCAGTATTTT
TRBJ2-1	.	TRBV5-4	TRBD1	CASSRDRDNEQFF	TGTGCCAGCAGCCGGGACAGGGACAATGAGCAGTTCTTC
TRBJ2-1	.	TRBV10-2	.	CASRGTPYNEQFF	TGCGCCAGCAGGGGGACACCCTACAATGAGCAGTTCTTC
TRBJ1-2	.	TRBV30	.	CARGRESYGYTF	TGTGCCAGGGGGAGGGAATCCTATGGCTACACCTTC
TRBJ2-1	once	TRBV5-6	TRBD2	CASSGGTSGIYVQFF	TGTGCCAGCAGCGGTGGGACTAGCGGGATTTATGTGCAGTTCTTC
TRBJ1-2	.	TRBV6-2/TRBV6-3	.	CASSYSRDLYGYTF	TGTGCCAGCAGTTACTCCCGCGATCTCTATGGCTACACCTTC
TRBJ2-7	.	TRBV19	TRBD2	CASRRLAGGHEQYF	TGTGCCAGTAGGAGACTAGCGGGAGGGCACGAGCAGTACTTC
TRBJ2-3	.	TRBV7-2	.	CASSLTYTDTQYF	TGTGCCAGCAGCTTAACCTACACAGATACGCAGTATTTT